This T cell receptor (beta chain) was captured in a study of T cell repertoires in aging, cancer and after chemotherapy. The germline gives CDR1 MNHEY, CDR2 SVGEGT. V gave up 6 bases and J gave up 1 base; unmatched junction bases: 9. The CDR3 extends over 15 amino acids. A few counts support this clonotype. Amplification of TCR beta used genomic DNA extracted from peripheral blood. Rearranged V-D-J TRB sequences were amplified with a mixed TRB-A/B primer pool. TCRdb processed the multiplex PCR reads anew with MiXCR; each CDR3 protein has one entry. The sample shows some 8,000 distinct CDR3 sequences, around 30% of them seen only once.

This receptor was identified in a human donor in good health. Sequenced material: blood. This chain connects TRBV6-2 or TRBV6-3 to TRBJ2-7; TRBD2 aligns across 7 bases. The CDR3 coding sequence is TGTGCCAGCAGCTTTTTTAGCGGGCCGTCCTACGAGCAGTACTTC. It translates to CASSFFSGPSYEQYF.